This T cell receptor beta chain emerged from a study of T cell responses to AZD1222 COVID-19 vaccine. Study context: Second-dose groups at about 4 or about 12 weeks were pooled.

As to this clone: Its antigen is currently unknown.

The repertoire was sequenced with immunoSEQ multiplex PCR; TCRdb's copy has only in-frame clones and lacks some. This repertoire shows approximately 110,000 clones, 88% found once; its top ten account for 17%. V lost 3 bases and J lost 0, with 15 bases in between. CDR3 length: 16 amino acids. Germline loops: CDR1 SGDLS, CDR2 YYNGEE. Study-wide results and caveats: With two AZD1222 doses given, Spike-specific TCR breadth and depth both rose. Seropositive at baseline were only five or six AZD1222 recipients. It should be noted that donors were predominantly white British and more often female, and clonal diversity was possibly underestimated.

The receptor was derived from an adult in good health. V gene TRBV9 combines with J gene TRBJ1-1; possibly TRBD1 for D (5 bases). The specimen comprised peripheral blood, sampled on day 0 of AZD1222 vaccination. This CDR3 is CASSGDRVSMNTEAFF. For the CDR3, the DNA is TGTGCCAGCAGCGGAGACAGAGTTTCTATGAACACTGAAGCTTTCTTT.